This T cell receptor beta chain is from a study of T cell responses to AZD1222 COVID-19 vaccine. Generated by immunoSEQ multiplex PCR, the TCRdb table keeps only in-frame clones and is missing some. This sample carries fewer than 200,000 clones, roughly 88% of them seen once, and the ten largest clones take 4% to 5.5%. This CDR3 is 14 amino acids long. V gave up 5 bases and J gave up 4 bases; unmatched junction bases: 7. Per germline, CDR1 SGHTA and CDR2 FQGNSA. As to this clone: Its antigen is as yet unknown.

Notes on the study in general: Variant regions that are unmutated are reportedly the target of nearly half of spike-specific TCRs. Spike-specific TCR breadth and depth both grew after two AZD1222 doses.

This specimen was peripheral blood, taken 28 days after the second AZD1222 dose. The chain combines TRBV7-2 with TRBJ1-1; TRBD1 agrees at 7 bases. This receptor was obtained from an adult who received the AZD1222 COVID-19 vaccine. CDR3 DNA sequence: TGTGCCAGCAGCAACACAGGGGTCGGCACTGAAGCTTTCTTT. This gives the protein CASSNTGVGTEAFF.